The 16 T cell receptor beta chains in this list originate from one sample, sequenced in a study of identical twins (TCRdb year 2016). Libraries were constructed by 5' RACE. The instrument was an Illumina HiSeq 2000. TCRdb cleaned the public reads at Q25 with fastp, built clones with MiXCR and kept in-frame beta chains. Every distinct CDR3 protein forms one entry, paired with its most common genes and DNA. The sample table contains 200,000 to 250,000 distinct CDR3 sequences; only one count was recorded for around 8% of them. The ten largest clones represent around 1.8% of the sample. In addition, the sample was reused for a study of yellow fever vaccine responses in identical twins.

Sequencing used memory (CD45RO+) T cells sorted from blood. In light of the paper, this sample's cell subset or site label describes: CD45RO+ enriched T cells. The receptors shown here come from a woman aged 18 to 35 in good health.

This clonotype was counted only a few times. This chain uses TRBV9 with TRBJ2-7; D not resolved. With 1 base removed from V and 4 bases from J, the gap between germline ends came to 12 bases. This CDR3 is built from 14 residues. Looked up from germline, CDR1 is SGDLS and CDR2 is YYNGEE. CDR3: CASSVRLGSYEQYF. The CDR3 coding sequence is TGTGCCAGCAGCGTAAGGCTGGGAAGTTACGAGCAGTACTTC. The whole variable domain, remainder taken from reference TRBV9 and TRBJ2-7, is DSGVTQTPKHLITATGQRVTLRCSPRSGDLSVYWYQQSLDQGLQFLIQYYNGEERAKGNILERFSAQQFPDLHSELNLSSLELGDSALYFCASSVRLGSYEQYFGPGTRLTVT.

This clonotype was recorded many times. This chain joins TRBV7-9 and TRBJ1-4; 10 bases are a match to TRBD1. The CDR3 loop spans 15 amino acids. Trimming took 3 bases from V and 10 from J; bases not matched to a gene: 8. Germline CDR1 and CDR2: SEHNR and FQNEAQ (reference sequence). The CDR3 DNA reads TGTGCCAGCAGCTTTCCGGGACAGGGGTTAGGAAAACTGTTTTTT. Its protein is CASSFPGQGLGKLFF.

The chain recombines TRBV7-6 with TRBJ2-1; 8 bases align to TRBD2. CDR3 length equals 15 residues. With 5 bases clipped from V and 6 bases from J, the junction kept 9 bases outside the gene matches. The germline gives CDR1 SGHVS, CDR2 FNYEAQ. The CDR3 DNA reads as TGTGCCAGCAGCGCTGGACTAGCCGCCTCCAATGAGCAGTTCTTC. Protein sequence: CASSAGLAASNEQFF.

Worth noting for this clonotype: A much larger clone differs from this one at a single base, so this may be a read error. This rearrangement joins TRBV14 to TRBJ1-2; D is uncertain. CDR1 is SGHDN, CDR2 FVKESK, per germline. This CDR3 has 13 residues. This chain's CDR3 is CASGQDMFRSYTF. In DNA form, the CDR3 reads TGTGCCAGCGGCCAAGATATGTTCAGGAGCTACACCTTC.

This clonotype was recorded many times. This chain's CDR3 is CASSLVVYEQYF. CDR3 DNA: TGTGCCAGCAGCTTAGTAGTCTACGAGCAGTACTTC. The chain uses TRBV7-9 and TRBJ2-7; D ambiguous. V was shortened by 1 base and J by 3 bases, with 4 bases between the two germline ends. Looked up from germline, CDR1 is SEHNR and CDR2 is FQNEAQ (reference sequence). The length of the CDR3 is 12 residues.

This clonotype was seen repeatedly, ten times or more. CDR3 bases: TGCAGCGTCTCCCCCAACGAGGGACTAAATACGCAGTATTTT. This translates into CSVSPNEGLNTQYF. This sequence joins TRBV29-1 and TRBJ2-3; 7 bases line up with TRBD2. The CDR3 consists of 14 residues. The junction had 13 bases not matched to a gene; V was cut back by 6 bases and J by 7 bases. Germline CDR1 is SQVTM and CDR2 is ANQGSEA.

This clonotype was seen a few times. The chain is built from TRBV25-1 and TRBJ2-5; perhaps TRBD2 as D (6 bases). The CDR3 contains 15 residues. V lost 3 bases and J lost 5, with 16 bases in between. Germline CDR1 is MGHDK and CDR2 is SYGVNS. The CDR3 bases are TGTGCCAGCAGTGATTTTGTAGGGGCGGGGGAGACCCAGTACTTC. It is translated as CASSDFVGAGETQYF.

This clonotype occurred many times. The chain carries TRBV5-1 and TRBJ1-5; no clear D gene. This CDR3 contains 13 residues. In germline, CDR1 is SGHRS, CDR2 YFSETQ. V lost 0 bases and J 5 bases, leaving 6 bases between the germline ends. CDR3 sequence reads: CASSLAGYQPQHF. As DNA, the CDR3 is TGCGCCAGCAGCTTGGCTGGTTATCAGCCCCAGCATTTT.

This clonotype was seen at least ten times. This chain links TRBV29-1 with TRBJ2-7, with D tentatively TRBD2 (6 bases). The germline V and J ends were trimmed by 7 bases and 5 bases, with 18 bases remaining between them. The CDR3 has 13 residues. Germline loops: CDR1 SQVTM, CDR2 ANQGSEA. The CDR3 protein is CSATGGGIDEQYF. The CDR3 region has the DNA TGCAGCGCCACTGGGGGAGGCATAGACGAGCAGTACTTC.

The gene calls are TRBV20-1 and TRBJ2-1, with TRBD2 matching 8 bases. J was trimmed by 2 bases and V by 6 bases; bases with no gene match: 6. CDR1 DFQATT and CDR2 SNEGSKA come from the germline V gene (reference sequence). This CDR3 has 14 amino acids. The DNA of the CDR3 is TGCAGTGCCGTCGGACTAGCAACCTACAATGAGCAGTTCTTC. Its protein is CSAVGLATYNEQFF.

V is TRBV5-1 and J is TRBJ1-4; weak D call: TRBD1 (5 bases). The CDR3 consists of 15 residues. Deletions cut 4 bases from V and 5 bases from J, with 15 bases between. Per germline, CDR1 SGHRS and CDR2 YFSETQ. The CDR3 loop is CASSPSQAWNEKLFF. DNA for the CDR3: TGCGCCAGCAGCCCCTCACAGGCTTGGAATGAAAAACTGTTTTTT. The complete variable domain, with remaining parts taken from reference TRBV5-1 and TRBJ1-4, reads KAGVTQTPRYLIKTRGQQVTLSCSPISGHRSVSWYQQTPGQGLQFLFEYFSETQRNKGNFPGRFSGRQFSNSRSEMNVSTLELGDSALYLCASSPSQAWNEKLFFGSGTQLSVL.

Many counts were recorded for this clonotype. The gene calls are TRBV12-3 or TRBV12-4 and TRBJ2-7; weak D call: TRBD2 (6 bases). CDR3 length: 13 amino acids. The germline V and J ends were trimmed by 6 bases and 10 bases, with 19 bases remaining between them. CDR3 nucleotide sequence: TGTGCCAGCAGACGTATCGGCGGGGATTCACAGTACTTC. Translation: CASRRIGGDSQYF.

The chain uses TRBV18 and TRBJ1-1, with D hard to call. V was trimmed by 0 bases and J by 4 bases, leaving 9 bases between them. The germline V gene encodes CDR1 KGHSH and CDR2 LQKENI. The CDR3 is made up of 14 amino acids. CDR3 loop: CASSPPALFTEAFF. CDR3 nucleotides: TGTGCCAGCTCACCACCGGCGCTCTTCACTGAAGCTTTCTTT.

The sample holds a few counts of this clonotype. This chain links TRBV5-1 with TRBJ1-1; the D is unclear. From germline, CDR1 is SGHRS and CDR2 YFSETQ. V was pared by 0 bases and J by 6 bases, with 12 bases between. The length of the CDR3 is 14 residues. CDR3 residues: CASSLELRRAEAFF. Written as DNA, the CDR3 is TGCGCCAGCAGCTTGGAGCTTCGGAGGGCTGAAGCTTTCTTT.

The chain is built from TRBV20-1 and TRBJ1-2; tentative D call: TRBD1 (5 bases). This CDR3 is 12 amino acids long. V lost 6 bases, J lost 3 bases, and 11 bases lay in between. Germline V gene data show CDR1 as DFQATT and CDR2 as SNEGSKA (reference sequence). The CDR3, as DNA: TGCAGTGCCAGGCGGGGGGACTATGGCTACACCTTC. Translated: CSARRGDYGYTF.

This clonotype was observed a few times. The rearrangement links TRBV5-6 to TRBJ1-2; possibly TRBD1 for D (6 bases). V gave up 2 bases and J gave up 4 bases, with 9 bases separating them. The CDR3 is 13 amino acids. Germline V CDR1 and CDR2: SGHDT, YYEEEE. The CDR3 loop reads CASSLDRLYGYTF. For the CDR3, the DNA is TGTGCCAGCAGCTTAGACAGGCTCTATGGCTACACCTTC. Based on the CDR3 plus reference TRBV5-6 and TRBJ1-2, the full variable domain is DAGVTQSPTHLIKTRGQQVTLRCSPKSGHDTVSWYQQALGQGPQFIFQYYEEEERQRGNFPDRFSGHQFPNYSSELNVNALLLGDSALYLCASSLDRLYGYTFGSGTRLTVV.